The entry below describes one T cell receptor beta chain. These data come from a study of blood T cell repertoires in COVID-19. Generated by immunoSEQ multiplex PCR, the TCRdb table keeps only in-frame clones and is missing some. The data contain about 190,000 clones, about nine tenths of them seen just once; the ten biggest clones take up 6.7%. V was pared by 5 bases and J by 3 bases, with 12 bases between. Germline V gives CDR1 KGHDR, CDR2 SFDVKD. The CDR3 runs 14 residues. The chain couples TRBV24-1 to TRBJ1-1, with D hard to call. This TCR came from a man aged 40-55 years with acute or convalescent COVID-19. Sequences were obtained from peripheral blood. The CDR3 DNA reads TGTGCCACCAGTGCGGTCCAGGTAGACACTGAAGCTTTCTTT. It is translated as CATSAVQVDTEAFF.